This TCR beta chain originates from a study of shared clonotypes between healthy human individuals. CDR1 is MNHNS and CDR2 is SASEGT in the germline V gene. The ends lost 0 bases at V and 0 bases at J; junction bases unmatched: 4. This CDR3 is 16 amino acids long. Clones were read by immunoSEQ multiplex PCR, and TCRdb kept only the in-frame ones, dropping some. The sample holds 2,100,000 or so clones, 95% seen once. This TCR derives from a man aged 18 to 29 in good health. Sequencing was done on a sample of naive CD4+ T cells sorted from blood. Regarding subset: CD45RA+ positively selected. V gene TRBV6-1 combines with J gene TRBJ1-2; the match to TRBD1 covers 7 bases. The CDR3 nucleotides are TGTGCCAGCAGTGAAGCCTGGACAGGCTCTAACTATGGCTACACCTTC. Protein sequence: CASSEAWTGSNYGYTF.